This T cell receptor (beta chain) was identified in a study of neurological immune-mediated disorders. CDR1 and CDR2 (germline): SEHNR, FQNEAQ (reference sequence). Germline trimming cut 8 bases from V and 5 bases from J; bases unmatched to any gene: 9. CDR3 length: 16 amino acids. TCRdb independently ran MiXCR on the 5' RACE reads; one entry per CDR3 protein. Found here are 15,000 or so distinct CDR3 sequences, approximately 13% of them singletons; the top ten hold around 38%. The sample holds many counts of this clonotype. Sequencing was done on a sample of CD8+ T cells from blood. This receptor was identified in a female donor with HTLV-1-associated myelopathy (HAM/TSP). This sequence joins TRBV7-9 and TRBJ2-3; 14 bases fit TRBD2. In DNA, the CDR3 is TGTGCCAGCCTATCCCGACTAGCGGGAGGGATAGATACGCAGTATTTT. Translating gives CASLSRLAGGIDTQYF.